This is a list of T cell receptor beta chains from one sample in a study of blood T cell repertoires in COVID-19. Libraries were prepared by immunoSEQ multiplex PCR; TCRdb keeps only in-frame clonotypes and omits some of them. This table holds approximately 150,000 clones, over 75% found once. The material sequenced was peripheral blood. The receptor source for this set is a woman aged 60-70 years with active COVID-19. Both conserved end residues are part of each CDR3. A D gene is named only where the DNA matches it firmly. Expanded clones get a size class; other rows say once, few or many, or leave the size out.

v_call: TRBV2
j_call: TRBJ2-1
d_call: TRBD2
clone_size: NA
cdr3_nt: TGTGCCAGCAGTGCTGAGACTAGCGGGAGGGCCAATGAGCAGTTCTTC
cdr3_aa: CASSAETSGRANEQFF

v_call: TRBV4-3
j_call: TRBJ2-5
d_call: NA
clone_size: NA
cdr3_nt: TGCGCCAGCAGCCAAGATATAGGATCAGGGGAAGGAGAGACCCAGTACTTC
cdr3_aa: CASSQDIGSGEGETQYF

v_call: TRBV1
j_call: TRBJ2-7
d_call: NA
clone_size: once
cdr3_nt: TGCACCAGCAGTCCGACTAGCGGGAGCCCCTACTCCTACGAGCAGTACTTC
cdr3_aa: CTSSPTSGSPYSYEQYF

v_call: TRBV5-5
j_call: TRBJ2-3
d_call: NA
clone_size: NA
cdr3_nt: TGTGCCAGCAGCGGGCTCGGGGGATTGGGCACAGATACGCAGTATTTT
cdr3_aa: CASSGLGGLGTDTQYF

v_call: TRBV9
j_call: TRBJ2-7
d_call: NA
clone_size: NA
cdr3_nt: TGTGCCAGCAGCGTAGGACCGGGGGTCCTTGGCGAGCAGTACTTC
cdr3_aa: CASSVGPGVLGEQYF

v_call: TRBV28
j_call: TRBJ1-1
d_call: TRBD1
clone_size: once
cdr3_nt: TGTGCCAGCTTCGCGGCCAGGGGGCAGGTCACTGAAGCTTTCTTT
cdr3_aa: CASFAARGQVTEAFF

v_call: TRBV6-5
j_call: TRBJ2-1
d_call: TRBD2
clone_size: NA
cdr3_nt: TGTGCCGTTACTAGCGAAAGCTCCTACAATGAGCAGTTCTTC
cdr3_aa: CAVTSESSYNEQFF

v_call: TRBV29-1
j_call: TRBJ2-3
d_call: NA
clone_size: NA
cdr3_nt: TGCAGCGTTCGTCAGCGGATTTTGGATACGCAGTATTTT
cdr3_aa: CSVRQRILDTQYF

v_call: TRBV30
j_call: TRBJ2-1
d_call: TRBD2
clone_size: NA
cdr3_nt: TGTGCCTGGAGTGTCTTCCTAGCGGGAAAAATCAATGAGCAGTTCTTC
cdr3_aa: CAWSVFLAGKINEQFF

v_call: TRBV28
j_call: TRBJ2-7
d_call: NA
clone_size: once
cdr3_nt: TGTGCCAGCAGTTTCTTCGGGACTGGTATATACGAGCAGTACTTC
cdr3_aa: CASSFFGTGIYEQYF

v_call: TRBV19
j_call: TRBJ2-1
d_call: TRBD2
clone_size: NA
cdr3_nt: TGTGCCAGTAGTATTCTCATACTAGCGGGAGGAACACGTAGAAGCTCCTACAATGAGCAGTTCTTC
cdr3_aa: CASSILILAGGTRRSSYNEQFF

v_call: TRBV15
j_call: TRBJ2-2
d_call: NA
clone_size: NA
cdr3_nt: TGTGCCACCAGCAGAGATCATGGAGGGGGCCGGGCCGGGGAGCTGTTTTTT
cdr3_aa: CATSRDHGGGRAGELFF

v_call: TRBV28
j_call: TRBJ2-5
d_call: TRBD2
clone_size: NA
cdr3_nt: TGTGCCAGCAGTTTCTTAGCGGGACCCCAAGAGACCCAGTACTTC
cdr3_aa: CASSFLAGPQETQYF

v_call: TRBV4-1
j_call: TRBJ1-2
d_call: NA
clone_size: NA
cdr3_nt: TGCGCCAGCAGCCAAGACGGTTTTGGCTACACCTTC
cdr3_aa: CASSQDGFGYTF

v_call: TRBV27
j_call: TRBJ2-2
d_call: TRBD2
clone_size: NA
cdr3_nt: TGTGCCAGCTCCGGACTAGGCGGTTGGGCCGGGGAGCTGTTTTTT
cdr3_aa: CASSGLGGWAGELFF

v_call: TRBV6-6
j_call: TRBJ1-6
d_call: NA
clone_size: once
cdr3_nt: TGTGCCAGCAGTTACCTGGACATTCGCTCACCCCTCCACTTT
cdr3_aa: CASSYLDIRSPLHF

v_call: TRBV5-6
j_call: TRBJ1-2
d_call: NA
clone_size: NA
cdr3_nt: TGTGCCAGCAGCCTACAGATCCCTGGCTACACCTTC
cdr3_aa: CASSLQIPGYTF

v_call: TRBV5-8
j_call: TRBJ1-2
d_call: NA
clone_size: NA
cdr3_nt: TGTGCCAGCAGCTTGGACAGGGATTATGGCTACACCTTC
cdr3_aa: CASSLDRDYGYTF

v_call: TRBV28
j_call: TRBJ2-7
d_call: NA
clone_size: NA
cdr3_nt: TGTGCCAGCAGTTTTAGCGGACTTTACTACGAGCAGTACTTC
cdr3_aa: CASSFSGLYYEQYF

v_call: TRBV7-2
j_call: TRBJ2-1
d_call: NA
clone_size: NA
cdr3_nt: TGTGCCAGCAGCCCCCAGGGTTTTAACAATGAGCAGTTCTTC
cdr3_aa: CASSPQGFNNEQFF

v_call: TRBV5-4
j_call: TRBJ2-7
d_call: TRBD2
clone_size: NA
cdr3_nt: TGTGCCAGCAGCTCGGGAGTACTAGCGGGAGAGGGCGAGCAGTACTTC
cdr3_aa: CASSSGVLAGEGEQYF

v_call: TRBV5-8
j_call: TRBJ2-3
d_call: NA
clone_size: NA
cdr3_nt: TGTGCCAGCAGCTTGGTTCCGGGACTCCTTGGCACAGATACGCAGTATTTT
cdr3_aa: CASSLVPGLLGTDTQYF

v_call: TRBV4-1
j_call: TRBJ2-7
d_call: NA
clone_size: NA
cdr3_nt: TGCGCCAGCAGCCAAGCGCCGGGTCTTGTCTACGAGCAGTACTTC
cdr3_aa: CASSQAPGLVYEQYF

v_call: TRBV6-5
j_call: TRBJ1-2
d_call: TRBD1
clone_size: NA
cdr3_nt: TGTGCCAGCTTACGGACAGGGAACTATGGCTACACCTTC
cdr3_aa: CASLRTGNYGYTF

v_call: TRBV7-2
j_call: TRBJ2-2
d_call: NA
clone_size: NA
cdr3_nt: TGTGCCAGCAGCTTTAGCGGAACTTCGAACACCGGGGAGCTGTTTTTT
cdr3_aa: CASSFSGTSNTGELFF

v_call: TRBV7-9
j_call: TRBJ2-7
d_call: TRBD2
clone_size: once
cdr3_nt: TGTGCCAGCAGCAGAGAGTATGGGCTAGCGGGAGTTTACGAGCAGTACTTC
cdr3_aa: CASSREYGLAGVYEQYF

v_call: TRBV19
j_call: TRBJ1-4
d_call: TRBD1
clone_size: NA
cdr3_nt: TGTGCCAGTAGCGGACAGGGACGGGAAAAACTGTTTTTT
cdr3_aa: CASSGQGREKLFF

v_call: TRBV29-1
j_call: TRBJ2-3
d_call: NA
clone_size: NA
cdr3_nt: TGCAGCGTTTGGGGGGGCAACACAGATACGCAGTATTTT
cdr3_aa: CSVWGGNTDTQYF